The 5 T cell receptor beta chains given below trace back to one sample, sequenced in a study of T cell responses to AZD1222 COVID-19 vaccine. The data were produced by immunoSEQ multiplex PCR, yet TCRdb's version contains in-frame clones alone and is incomplete. Among 120,000 or so clones, 75% to 95% were seen once, and the ten largest hold 2.8%. Sequencing used peripheral blood, obtained on day 0 of AZD1222 vaccination. These receptors originate from an adult in good health.

The rearrangement joins TRBV5-1 to TRBJ1-4; 11 bases are shared with TRBD1. Germline-derived CDR1 and CDR2 are SGHRS and YFSETQ. The CDR3 length is 15 residues. V was clipped by 5 bases and J by 7 bases; unmatched bases: 7. This chain's CDR3 is CASSFTGQGGEKLFF. Written as DNA, the CDR3 is TGCGCCAGCAGTTTCACGGGACAGGGGGGTGAAAAACTGTTTTTT.

The chain has TRBV7-8 and TRBJ1-2; the match to TRBD1 covers 9 bases. The CDR3 extends over 14 amino acids. The germline V gene has CDR1 SGHVS and CDR2 FQNEAQ. The V gene end was trimmed by 5 bases and the J gene end by 8 bases; junction bases not matched to a gene: 9. This CDR3 reads CASSPVGQGKGYTF. The DNA for the CDR3 is TGTGCCAGCAGCCCTGTAGGACAGGGGAAAGGCTACACCTTC.

The J gene is TRBJ2-3, the V gene TRBV10-3, with D unresolved. The germline V gene has CDR1 ENHRY and CDR2 SYGVKD. The CDR3 contains 16 residues. The germline V and J ends were trimmed by 3 bases and 5 bases, with 18 bases remaining between them. This CDR3 is CAISEMRLGPVDTQYF. The CDR3 bases are TGTGCCATCAGTGAAATGAGGCTAGGGCCTGTAGATACGCAGTATTTT.

The J gene is TRBJ2-1, the V gene TRBV9, with TRBD1 identical over 8 bases. This CDR3 is built from 16 residues. Germline CDR1 reads SGDLS; CDR2 reads YYNGEE. V lost 4 bases to trimming and J lost 5 bases; unmatched junction nucleotides: 11. CDR3 DNA: TGTGCCAGCAGCATCCAGCCAGGGGGCGCCCACAATGAGCAGTTCTTC. It specifies CASSIQPGGAHNEQFF.

This clone came up once. The chain is built from TRBV18 and TRBJ2-7; D possibly uses TRBD1 or TRBD2 (5 bases each). The CDR3 covers 18 residues. V was pared by 4 bases and J by 2 bases, with 24 bases between. The germline V gene encodes CDR1 KGHSH and CDR2 LQKENI. CDR3 sequence (DNA): TGTGCCAGCTCACTAAAAAATCCCGGGACGGCGGAGACCTACGAGCAGTACTTC. As protein: CASSLKNPGTAETYEQYF.